Following are 20 T cell receptor beta chains from one sample sequenced in a study of shared clonotypes between healthy human individuals. The naive CD8 subset, CD45RO-negative cells positively selected for CCR7, excluded terminally differentiated effector memory CD45RA+ cells. TCRdb keeps only in-frame clones here, not all; method: immunoSEQ multiplex PCR. Of about 2 million clones in the sample, approximately 95% were seen once. What was sequenced was naive CD8+ T cells sorted from blood. Receptors originate from a man in his late teens or twenties in good health.

Of note for this clone: The same CDR3 arises from other DNA sequences in this sample as well. The chain has TRBV5-4 and TRBJ2-7; possibly TRBD1 or TRBD2 for D (6 bases each). This CDR3 is built from 13 residues. Germline CDR1 SGHNT, CDR2 YYREEE (reference sequence). V was clipped by 2 bases and J by 4 bases, with 10 bases between them. The CDR3 DNA is TGTGCCAGCAGCTTTGGGGGGCTGTACGAGCAGTACTTC. It codes for CASSFGGLYEQYF.

The chain recombines TRBV7-8 with TRBJ2-7; a possible D gene is TRBD1 (5 bases). The CDR3 has 13 residues. V was pared by 4 bases and J by 0 bases, with 7 bases between. The germline gives CDR1 SGHVS, CDR2 FQNEAQ. CDR3 amino acids: CASSSTASYEQYF. Written as DNA, the CDR3 is TGTGCCAGCAGCTCGACAGCCTCCTACGAGCAGTACTTC.

V and J are TRBV30 and TRBJ2-2; D call uncertain. V was trimmed by 2 bases and J by 2 bases, leaving 6 bases between them. Germline V gives CDR1 GTSNPN, CDR2 SVGIG (reference sequence). The CDR3 contains 13 residues. CDR3 amino acids: CAWSFGNTGELFF. The CDR3 bases are TGTGCCTGGAGTTTTGGAAACACCGGGGAGCTGTTTTTT.

V gene TRBV4-1 combines with J gene TRBJ2-2; unclear D gene. V was cut by 3 bases and J by 0 bases, with 14 bases left in between. CDR1 and CDR2 (germline): MGHRA, YSYEKL. The CDR3 is 17 amino acids. CDR3 sequence: CASSQKGGHSNTGELFF. CDR3 nucleotides: TGCGCCAGCAGCCAGAAAGGTGGGCATTCGAACACCGGGGAGCTGTTTTTT.

V is TRBV2 and J is TRBJ2-7, with D perhaps matching TRBD1 or TRBD2 (6 bases each). This CDR3 is 15 amino acids long. The germline V gene encodes CDR1 SNHLY and CDR2 FYNNEI. Trimming took off 7 bases at V and 3 bases at J, with 19 bases between the two ends. CDR3 in amino acids: CASKSGPGEVYEQYF. CDR3 DNA sequence: TGTGCCAGCAAGTCAGGCCCAGGGGAGGTCTACGAGCAGTACTTC.

V gene TRBV5-4 combines with J gene TRBJ2-7; 8 nucleotides agree with TRBD2. Trimming at V came to 1 base and at J to 0 bases, leaving 6 bases not matched to a gene. CDR1 and CDR2 from the germline V gene are SGHNT and YYREEE (reference sequence). This CDR3 is built from 16 residues. This chain's CDR3 is CASSLTGTSLSYEQYF. Written as DNA, the CDR3 is TGTGCCAGCAGCTTGACCGGGACTAGTCTCTCCTACGAGCAGTACTTC.

To note about this clone: The sample carries other DNA sequences with the same CDR3. V usage is TRBV5-1 and J usage is TRBJ1-1, with a possible D match to TRBD1 (6 bases). The length of the CDR3 is 15 residues. V lost 2 bases to trimming and J lost 0 bases, with 11 bases between them. Germline-derived CDR1 and CDR2 are SGHRS and YFSETQ. CDR3 nucleotide sequence: TGCGCCAGCAGCTTCCTTCAGGGGATGAACACTGAAGCTTTCTTT. This codes for CASSFLQGMNTEAFF.

The genes are TRBV19 and TRBJ2-7, with D perhaps matching TRBD1 (5 bases). The ends were cut back, 3 bases at V and 1 base at J, with 10 bases in the middle. CDR3 length: 14 amino acids. Germline loops: CDR1 LNHDA, CDR2 SQIVND (reference sequence). CDR3 sequence reads: CASSMGQVSYEQYF. The CDR3 DNA reads as TGTGCCAGTAGTATGGGGCAGGTTTCCTACGAGCAGTACTTC.

This CDR3 is CASSYWDGKNQPQHF. Here the CDR3 DNA reads TGTGCCAGCAGCTATTGGGACGGCAAGAATCAGCCCCAGCATTTT. The chain carries TRBV6-5 and TRBJ1-5, with D maybe TRBD1 (5 bases). V lost 6 bases to trimming and J lost 4 bases, with 16 bases between them. CDR3 length: 15 amino acids. From germline, CDR1 is MNHEY and CDR2 SVGAGI.

V gene TRBV15 combines with J gene TRBJ2-5; tentative D call: TRBD2 (6 bases). In germline, CDR1 is LNHNV, CDR2 YYDKDF (reference sequence). V lost 4 bases and J 3 bases, leaving 18 bases between the germline ends. There are 16 residues in the CDR3. CDR3 residues: CATSNPAWGVEETQYF. The CDR3 nucleotides are TGTGCCACCAGCAACCCCGCTTGGGGGGTGGAAGAGACCCAGTACTTC.

This clone has just one count. The V call is TRBV30, the J call TRBJ1-1; D remains ambiguous. With 5 bases removed from V and 1 base from J, the gap between germline ends came to 14 bases. Germline V lookup: CDR1 GTSNPN, CDR2 SVGIG (reference sequence). This CDR3 contains 14 residues. CDR3 sequence (DNA): TGTGCCTGGGAGTTCGGGGTCGGGAACACTGAAGCTTTCTTT. Its protein is CAWEFGVGNTEAFF.

This chain links TRBV18 with TRBJ1-1; 8 bases agree with TRBD1. Per germline, CDR1 KGHSH and CDR2 LQKENI. This CDR3 region has 16 residues. The V and J ends lost 5 bases and 0 bases, in that order; junction bases with no gene match: 8. In nucleotides, the CDR3 is TGTGCCAGCTCAGTAGGACAGGGTCTGGTGAACACTGAAGCTTTCTTT. Translated, it gives CASSVGQGLVNTEAFF.

With regard to this clone: An end of the junction differs from the germline gene, which may be a read error. The rearrangement joins TRBV5-4 to TRBJ1-2, with D possibly matching TRBD1 (5 bases). The CDR3 extends over 11 amino acids. CDR1 and CDR2 from the germline V gene are SGHNT and YYREEE (reference sequence). The CDR3: CASRYETELFF. The CDR3 nucleotides are TGTGCCAGCAGATATGAGACAGAATTATTCTTC.

This sequence joins TRBV9 and TRBJ2-1, with 12 positions matching TRBD2. The germline V gene has CDR1 SGDLS and CDR2 YYNGEE. Trimming at V came to 3 bases and at J to 8 bases, leaving 18 bases not matched to a gene. CDR3 length equals 19 residues. CDR3 DNA sequence: TGTGCCAGCAGCGAACCGGAACCAATGACTAGCGGGAGCGGCGATGAGCAGTTCTTC. Translation gives CASSEPEPMTSGSGDEQFF.

With regard to this clone: This same CDR3 is encoded by further DNA sequences in the sample. CDR3 amino acids: CASSRGDEQYF. CDR3 DNA: TGTGCCAGCAGCCGCGGAGACGAGCAGTACTTC. V is TRBV7-9 and J is TRBJ2-7; D remains ambiguous. The V end was cut by 5 bases, the J end by 5 bases, with 7 bases between. CDR1 is SEHNR and CDR2 is FQNEAQ in the germline V gene (reference sequence). The CDR3 loop spans 11 amino acids.

The rearrangement links TRBV19 to TRBJ1-1; D unresolved. Germline CDR1 is LNHDA and CDR2 is SQIVND (reference sequence). V lost 1 base and J lost 3, with 12 bases in between. The CDR3 extends over 15 amino acids. For the CDR3, the DNA is TGTGCCAGTAGTATAGGCGAATTGGTAGACACTGAAGCTTTCTTT. It encodes CASSIGELVDTEAFF.

V and J are TRBV15 and TRBJ1-4; a weak D match, TRBD1 (5 bases). Germline V gene data show CDR1 as LNHNV and CDR2 as YYDKDF (reference sequence). The CDR3 has 14 amino acids. V dropped 0 bases and J dropped 8 bases, with 10 bases sitting between them. As DNA, the CDR3 is TGTGCCACCAGCAGAGAAGGGGAACGGGAAAAACTGTTTTTT. It translates to CATSREGEREKLFF.

The rearrangement joins TRBV27 to TRBJ2-1; D might be TRBD1 or TRBD2, each matching 5 bases. V lost 6 bases to trimming and J lost 4 bases, with 10 bases between them. The CDR3 is 13 amino acids. Per germline, CDR1 MNHEY and CDR2 SMNVEV (reference sequence). CDR3 DNA: TGTGCCAGCAGGGGGACCCGATACAATGAGCAGTTCTTC. Its translation is CASRGTRYNEQFF.

About this clone: The same CDR3 arises from other DNA sequences in this sample as well. This chain connects TRBV9 to TRBJ2-7; TRBD1 matches at 9 bases. The J segment lost 1 base and the V segment lost 0 bases, leaving 2 bases of the junction unmatched. Germline V lookup: CDR1 SGDLS, CDR2 YYNGEE. The CDR3 contains 15 residues. This CDR3 reads CASSVGGQGSYEQYF. DNA of the CDR3: TGTGCCAGCAGCGTAGGAGGACAGGGGTCCTACGAGCAGTACTTC.

This sequence joins TRBV19 and TRBJ2-7, with D tentatively TRBD1 (5 bases). The V gene lost 5 bases and the J gene lost 3 bases, with 14 bases spanning the gap. The germline gives CDR1 LNHDA, CDR2 SQIVND (reference sequence). The CDR3 has 14 amino acids. Here the CDR3 reads CASSAVGTGYEQYF. As DNA, the CDR3 is TGTGCCAGTAGTGCGGTGGGAACAGGCTACGAGCAGTACTTC.